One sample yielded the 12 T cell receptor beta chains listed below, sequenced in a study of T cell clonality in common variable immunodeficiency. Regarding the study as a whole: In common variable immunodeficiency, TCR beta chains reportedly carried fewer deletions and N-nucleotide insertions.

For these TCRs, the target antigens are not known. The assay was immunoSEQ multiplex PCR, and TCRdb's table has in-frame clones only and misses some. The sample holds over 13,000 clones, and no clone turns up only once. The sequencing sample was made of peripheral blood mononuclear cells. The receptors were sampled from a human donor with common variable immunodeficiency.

This CDR3 is CASSLALQTGELFF. The sequenced CDR3 bases are TGTGCCAGCAGCTTAGCGCTCCAGACCGGGGAG. This chain links TRBV7-9 with TRBJ2-2; D unresolved. The CDR3 end is not reached by the read, which stops 3 residues before it; the germline J gene fills it in. CDR1 SEHNR and CDR2 FQNEAQ come from the germline V gene (reference sequence). The CDR3 spans 14 residues. V lost 0 bases to trimming and J lost 5 bases, with 7 bases between them. Together with reference TRBV7-9 and TRBJ2-2, the CDR3 gives the full variable domain: DTGVSQNPRHKITKRGQNVTFRCDPISEHNRLYWYRQTLGQGPEFLTYFQNEAQLEKSRLLSDRFSAERPKGSFSTLEIQRTEQGDSAMYLCASSLALQTGELFFGEGSRLTVL.

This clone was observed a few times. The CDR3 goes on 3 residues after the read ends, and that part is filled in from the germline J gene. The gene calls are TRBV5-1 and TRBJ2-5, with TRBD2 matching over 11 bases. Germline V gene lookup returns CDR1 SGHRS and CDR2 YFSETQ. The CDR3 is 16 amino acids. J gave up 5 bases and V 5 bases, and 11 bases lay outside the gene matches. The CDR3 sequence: CASRSGSGGAMETQYF. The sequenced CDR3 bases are TGCGCCAGCAGATCGGGTAGCGGGGGGGCCATGGAGACC.

The DNA read from the CDR3 is TGTGCCAGCCTGGGACAGGGACGCTACGGC. Amino acids: CASLGQGRYG. The full CDR3 reads CASLGQGRYGYTF. This chain links TRBV19 with TRBJ1-2, with 9 bases that match TRBD1. From the germline J gene comes the end of the CDR3, since the read stops 3 residues before it. This CDR3 is 13 amino acids long. Germline-derived CDR1 and CDR2 are LNHDA and SQIVND (reference sequence).

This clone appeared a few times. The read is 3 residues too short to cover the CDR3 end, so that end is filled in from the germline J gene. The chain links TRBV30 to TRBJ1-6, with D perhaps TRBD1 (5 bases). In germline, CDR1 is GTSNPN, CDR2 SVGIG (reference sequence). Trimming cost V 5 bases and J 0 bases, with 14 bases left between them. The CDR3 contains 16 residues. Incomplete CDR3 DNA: TGTGCCTGGCGTTCCAGGGAGAGCTCCTATAATTCACCC. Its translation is CAWRSRESSYNSP. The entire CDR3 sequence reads CAWRSRESSYNSPLHF.

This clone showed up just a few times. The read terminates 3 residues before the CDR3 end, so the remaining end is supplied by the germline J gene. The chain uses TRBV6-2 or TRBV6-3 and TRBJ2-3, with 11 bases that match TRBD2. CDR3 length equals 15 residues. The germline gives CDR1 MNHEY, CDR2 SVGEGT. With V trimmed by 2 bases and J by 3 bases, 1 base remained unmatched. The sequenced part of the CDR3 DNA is TGTGCCAGCAGTTACCTAGCGGGGGGTACAGATACG. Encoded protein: CASSYLAGGTDT. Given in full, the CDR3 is CASSYLAGGTDTQYF.

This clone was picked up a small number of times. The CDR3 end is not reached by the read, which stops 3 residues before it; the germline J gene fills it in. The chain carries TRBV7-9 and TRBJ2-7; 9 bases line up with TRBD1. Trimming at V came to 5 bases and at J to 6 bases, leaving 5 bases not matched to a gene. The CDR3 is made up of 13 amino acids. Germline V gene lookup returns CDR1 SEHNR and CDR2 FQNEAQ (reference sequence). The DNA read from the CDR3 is TGTGCCAGCAGCCCACAGGGGGCGGCCGAG. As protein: CASSPQGAAE. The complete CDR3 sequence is CASSPQGAAEQYF.

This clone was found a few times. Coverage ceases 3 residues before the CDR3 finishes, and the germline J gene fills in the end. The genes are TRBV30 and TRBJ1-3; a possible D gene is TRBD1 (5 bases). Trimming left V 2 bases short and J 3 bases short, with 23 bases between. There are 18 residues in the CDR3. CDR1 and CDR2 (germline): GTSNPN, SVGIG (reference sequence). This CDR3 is CAWSTRAPGVFFGNTIYF. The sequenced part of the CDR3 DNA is TGTGCCTGGAGTACCCGAGCACCGGGGGTGTTCTTTGGAAACACC.

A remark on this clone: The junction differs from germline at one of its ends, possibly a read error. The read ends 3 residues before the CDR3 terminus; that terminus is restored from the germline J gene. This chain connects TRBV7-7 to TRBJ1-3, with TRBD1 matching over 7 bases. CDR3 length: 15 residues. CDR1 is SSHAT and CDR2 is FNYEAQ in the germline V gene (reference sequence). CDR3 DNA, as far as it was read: TGTGCTAGCAGCTCCCCCCAGGGGGCTGGAAACACC. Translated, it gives CASSSPQGAGNT. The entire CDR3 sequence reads CASSSPQGAGNTIYF.

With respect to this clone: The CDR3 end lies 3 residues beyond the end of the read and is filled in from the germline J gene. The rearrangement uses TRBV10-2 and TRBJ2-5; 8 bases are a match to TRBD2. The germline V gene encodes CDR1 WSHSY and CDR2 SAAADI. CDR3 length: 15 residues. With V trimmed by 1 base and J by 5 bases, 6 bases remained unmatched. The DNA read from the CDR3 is TGCGCCAGCAGTGAGTTCGGGGGGGCCCGGGAGACC. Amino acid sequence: CASSEFGGARET. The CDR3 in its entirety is CASSEFGGARETQYF.

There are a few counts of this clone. This chain's CDR3 is CASSLNPGTGRTEAFF. The part of the CDR3 DNA that was read is TGTGCCAGCAGCTTAAATCCCGGGACAGGCAGAACTGAA. The chain employs TRBV7-3 and TRBJ1-1; 8 bases align to TRBD1. The read terminates 3 residues ahead of where the CDR3 ends, so the germline J gene completes it. Trimming at V came to 1 base and at J to 5 bases, leaving 9 bases not matched to a gene. This CDR3 region has 16 residues. The germline V gene encodes CDR1 SGHTA and CDR2 FQGTGA.

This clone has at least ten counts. The DNA read from the CDR3 is TGTGCCAGCAGGTGGACTAGCGGGGGAGACAATGAG. Translated, it gives CASRWTSGGDNE. The whole CDR3 reads CASRWTSGGDNEQFF. This sequence joins TRBV7-9 and TRBJ2-1; 13 bases match TRBD2. The read halts 3 residues ahead of the CDR3 end, with the missing end drawn from the germline J gene. The germline V gene has CDR1 SEHNR and CDR2 FQNEAQ (reference sequence). The CDR3 covers 15 residues. V gave up 6 bases and J gave up 5 bases; unmatched junction bases: 4.

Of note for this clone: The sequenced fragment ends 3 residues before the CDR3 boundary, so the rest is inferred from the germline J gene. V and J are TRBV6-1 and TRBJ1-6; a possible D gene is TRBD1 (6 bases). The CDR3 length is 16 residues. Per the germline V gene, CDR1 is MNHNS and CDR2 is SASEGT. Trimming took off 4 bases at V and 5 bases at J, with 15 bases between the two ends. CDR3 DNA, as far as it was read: TGTGCCAGCAGTGGCACAGGGCTCCGAAATAATTCACCC. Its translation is CASSGTGLRNNSP. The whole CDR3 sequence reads CASSGTGLRNNSPLHF.